This T cell receptor beta chain was sequenced during a study of Graves' ophthalmopathy and Graves' hyperthyroidism. Trimming pared 0 bases from V and 5 bases from J, leaving 10 bases between. The CDR3 spans 14 residues. CDR1 and CDR2 (germline): GTSNPN, SVGIG (reference sequence). Scientists amplified the TCR beta CDR3 regions from RNA transcripts. First-round RT-PCR used HTBI primers; second-round multiplex PCR followed. TCRdb passed the multiplex PCR reads through MiXCR, listing each CDR3 protein once. Seen here are approximately 460,000 distinct CDR3 sequences, 13% to 15% observed once, and the top ten hold 8% to 10%.

The source material was blood. This sequence originates from a woman aged 25 to 39 with Graves' ophthalmopathy. The genes are TRBV30 and TRBJ2-2; D not certain. Here the CDR3 DNA reads TGTGCCTGGAGTGTAGTAGGGTTGACCGGGGAGCTGTTTTTT. It encodes CAWSVVGLTGELFF.